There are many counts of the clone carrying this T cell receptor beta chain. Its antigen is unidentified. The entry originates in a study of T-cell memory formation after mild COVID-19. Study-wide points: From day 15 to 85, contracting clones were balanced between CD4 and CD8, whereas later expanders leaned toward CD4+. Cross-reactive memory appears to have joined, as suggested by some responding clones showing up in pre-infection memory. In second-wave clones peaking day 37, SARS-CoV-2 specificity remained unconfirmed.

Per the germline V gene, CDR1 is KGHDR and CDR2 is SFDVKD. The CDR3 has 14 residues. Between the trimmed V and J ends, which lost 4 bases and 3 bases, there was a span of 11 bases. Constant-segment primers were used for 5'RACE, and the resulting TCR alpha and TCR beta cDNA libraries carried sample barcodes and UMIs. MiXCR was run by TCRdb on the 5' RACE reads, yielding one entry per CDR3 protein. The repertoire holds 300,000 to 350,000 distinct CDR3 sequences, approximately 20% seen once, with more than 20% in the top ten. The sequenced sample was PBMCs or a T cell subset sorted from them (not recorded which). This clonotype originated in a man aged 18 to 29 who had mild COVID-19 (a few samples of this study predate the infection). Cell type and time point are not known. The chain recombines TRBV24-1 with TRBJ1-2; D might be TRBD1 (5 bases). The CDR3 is CATSESGTDYGYTF. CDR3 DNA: TGTGCCACCAGTGAATCCGGGACCGACTATGGCTACACCTTC.